The rows below give T cell receptor beta chains drawn from one sample of a study of shared clonotypes between healthy human individuals. Profiled with immunoSEQ multiplex PCR; TCRdb holds only in-frame clones, not every one. Of approximately 470,000 clones detected, over 75% appear once; the ten largest clones hold more than 9.5%. The sequenced sample consisted of PBMCs. The receptors were sampled from a woman between 40 and 50 years old in good health. Some clones in this sample may be carry-over from other donors' samples. CDR3s include the opening cysteine and the closing phenylalanine or tryptophan. Each record gives: J gene, D gene, V gene, clone size, CDR3 protein, CDR3 DNA. A D gene is named only where the DNA matches it firmly. The listing skips clone size in some rows; elsewhere it reads once, few, many or a size class.

TRBJ2-7,NA,TRBV19,few,CASSLRDHEQYF,TGTGCCAGTAGTCTCAGGGACCACGAGCAGTACTTC
TRBJ2-7,NA,TRBV5-1,NA,CASSVGSYEQYF,TGCGCCAGCAGCGTAGGCTCCTACGAGCAGTACTTC
TRBJ1-5,TRBD1,TRBV28,NA,CASSLTGTGNNQPQHF,TGTGCCAGCAGCCTAACCGGGACAGGAAACAATCAGCCCCAGCATTTT
TRBJ2-7,TRBD2,TRBV27,NA,CASSFWGGIEQYF,TGTGCCAGCAGTTTTTGGGGGGGTATCGAGCAGTACTTC
TRBJ2-2,TRBD2,TRBV7-2,NA,CASSAQGGWNTGELFF,TGTGCCAGCAGCGCCCAGGGAGGGTGGAACACCGGGGAGCTGTTTTTT
TRBJ2-3,NA,TRBV30,NA,CAWGKGGDTQYF,TGTGCCTGGGGAAAGGGGGGAGATACGCAGTATTTT
TRBJ2-7,NA,TRBV11-2,few,CASSSSWGTYEQYF,TGTGCCAGCAGCTCTAGCTGGGGCACCTACGAGCAGTACTTC
TRBJ1-1,TRBD1,TRBV7-2,NA,CASSLDRGTEAFF,TGTGCCAGCAGCTTGGACAGGGGCACTGAAGCTTTCTTT
TRBJ2-7,TRBD1,TRBV29-1,NA,CSVRTGVAYEQYF,TGCAGCGTCCGGACAGGGGTCGCCTACGAGCAGTACTTC
TRBJ2-1,NA,TRBV7-9,once,CASSLGGRLLDNEQFF,TGTGCCAGCAGCTTAGGTGGCCGACTTTTAGACAATGAGCAGTTCTTC
TRBJ2-5,TRBD1,TRBV5-5,NA,CASSGGTGLLQETQYF,TGTGCCAGCAGCGGAGGGACAGGGTTACTTCAGGAGACCCAGTACTTC
TRBJ1-2,NA,TRBV15,NA,CATSRGFGADYGYTF,TGTGCCACCAGCAGAGGATTCGGGGCGGACTATGGCTACACCTTC
TRBJ2-5,NA,TRBV29-1,NA,CSVSGDQETQYF,TGCAGCGTTTCCGGGGACCAAGAGACCCAGTACTTC
TRBJ1-5,NA,TRBV7-2,NA,CASSPSGWGQPQHF,TGTGCCAGCAGCCCCTCGGGGTGGGGACAGCCCCAGCATTTT
TRBJ2-6,NA,TRBV28,NA,CASSLAGANVLTF,TGTGCCAGCAGTTTAGCTGGGGCCAACGTCCTGACTTTC
TRBJ2-5,NA,TRBV5-1,NA,CASSFPHTQETQYF,TGCGCCAGCAGCTTTCCGCACACCCAAGAGACCCAGTACTTC
TRBJ1-2,NA,TRBV4-2,many,CASSQDGRVGHYGYTF,TGTGCCAGCAGCCAAGATGGGAGGGTGGGTCACTATGGCTACACCTTC
TRBJ2-7,NA,TRBV13,NA,CASSYAEGGSSYEQYF,TGTGCCAGCAGCTATGCCGAGGGGGGCAGTAGCTACGAGCAGTACTTC
TRBJ2-2,NA,TRBV28,NA,CASSLRGKNTGELFF,TGTGCCAGCAGTTTGAGAGGGAAAAACACCGGGGAGCTGTTTTTT
TRBJ2-5,NA,TRBV30,NA,CAWSAAGETQYF,TGTGCCTGGAGTGCGGCGGGAGAGACCCAGTACTTC
TRBJ1-2,NA,TRBV5-1,few,CASGPPSGDYGYTF,TGCGCCAGCGGCCCCCCGTCAGGTGACTATGGCTACACCTTC
TRBJ1-1,NA,TRBV18,NA,CASSRGRRGSEAFF,TGTGCCAGCTCACGCGGGCGACGGGGTTCTGAAGCTTTCTTT
TRBJ2-6,NA,TRBV18,NA,CASSPPGSSGANVLTF,TGTGCCAGCTCACCACCTGGAAGCTCTGGGGCCAACGTCCTGACTTTC
TRBJ2-1,NA,TRBV29-1,NA,CSVEEVVSEQFF,TGCAGCGTTGAAGAGGTTGTTAGTGAGCAGTTCTTC
TRBJ2-1,NA,TRBV5-4,NA,CASSRNGRDNEQFF,TGTGCCAGCAGCCGGAACGGGCGGGACAATGAGCAGTTCTTC
TRBJ2-7,NA,TRBV4-3,NA,CASSQDYGDEQYF,TGCGCCAGCAGCCAAGATTATGGGGACGAGCAGTACTTC
TRBJ1-1,TRBD1,TRBV7-8,NA,CAGTRQGRDTEAFF,TGTGCCGGGACCCGACAGGGAAGGGACACTGAAGCTTTCTTT
TRBJ2-5,NA,TRBV9,many,CASSVGGGMMETQYF,TGTGCCAGCAGCGTAGGGGGCGGGATGATGGAGACCCAGTACTTC
TRBJ2-3,TRBD2,TRBV7-2,NA,CASSPGTSGTGTQYF,TGTGCCAGCAGCCCCGGGACTAGCGGCACAGGTACGCAGTATTTT
TRBJ2-1,NA,TRBV28,NA,CASRKSMREQFF,TGTGCCAGCAGGAAATCGATGCGTGAGCAGTTCTTC
TRBJ2-3,TRBD1,TRBV28,NA,CASSTTGVTDTQYF,TGTGCCAGCAGTACTACAGGGGTCACAGATACGCAGTATTTT
TRBJ2-3,NA,TRBV2,NA,CASSDVAWTDTQYF,TGTGCCAGCAGTGATGTAGCGTGGACAGATACGCAGTATTTT
TRBJ2-7,TRBD2,TRBV28,many,CASSPRTSGRRGLSYEQYF,TGTGCCAGCAGTCCGCGGACTAGCGGGAGAAGGGGTCTCTCCTACGAGCAGTACTTC
TRBJ1-2,TRBD1,TRBV27,NA,CASSSQRQGHGYTF,TGTGCCAGCAGTTCCCAGCGACAGGGCCATGGCTACACCTTC
TRBJ2-7,NA,TRBV28,NA,CASNSGSPYEQYF,TGTGCCAGCAACTCGGGGTCCCCCTACGAGCAGTACTTC
TRBJ2-2,TRBD2,TRBV19,NA,CAGRASGRYGGELFF,TGTGCCGGACGGGCTAGCGGGAGATATGGCGGGGAGCTGTTTTTT
TRBJ2-3,TRBD2,TRBV27,NA,CASSLSAAGGGDTQYF,TGTGCCAGCAGTTTATCGGCAGCGGGAGGGGGAGATACGCAGTATTTT
TRBJ2-1,TRBD1,TRBV23-1,NA,CASSQYRMGQGPYNEQFF,TGCGCCAGCAGTCAATATAGAATGGGACAGGGCCCCTACAATGAGCAGTTCTTC
TRBJ2-3,TRBD2,TRBV6-1,few,CASSGVAGADTQYF,TGTGCCAGCAGTGGTGTAGCGGGAGCGGATACGCAGTATTTT
TRBJ1-1,NA,TRBV19,NA,CASTSINTREAFF,TGTGCCAGCACAAGCATAAATACCCGCGAAGCTTTCTTT
TRBJ2-1,TRBD2,TRBV5-4,NA,CASSFLRSGNLNNEQFF,TGTGCCAGCAGCTTCCTCCGTAGCGGGAACTTAAACAATGAGCAGTTCTTC
TRBJ1-4,TRBD1,TRBV7-2,NA,CASSAVGGYNEKLFF,TGTGCCAGCTCCGCGGTAGGGGGCTATAATGAAAAACTGTTTTTT
TRBJ2-5,TRBD2,TRBV28,NA,CASSFKGTSGSWETQYF,TGTGCCAGCAGTTTTAAAGGGACTAGCGGGAGTTGGGAGACCCAGTACTTC
TRBJ2-3,TRBD2,TRBV4-1,NA,CASSPRTGLAGPDTQYF,TGCGCCAGCAGCCCAAGAACGGGACTAGCGGGTCCAGATACGCAGTATTTT
TRBJ2-7,TRBD1,TRBV4-1,NA,CASSQVGTGTYEQYF,TGCGCCAGCAGCCAAGTGGGGACAGGTACCTACGAGCAGTACTTC
TRBJ2-7,TRBD1,TRBV4-2,NA,CASSPRGGQGDEQYF,TGTGCCAGCAGCCCTCGCGGGGGACAGGGGGACGAGCAGTACTTC
TRBJ2-2,TRBD1,TRBV11-3,NA,CASTRTGDTGELFF,TGTGCCAGCACCCGAACAGGGGACACCGGGGAGCTGTTTTTT
TRBJ2-7,TRBD2,TRBV30,NA,CAWSTGTSGTSYEQYF,TGTGCCTGGAGTACCGGGACTAGCGGAACTTCCTACGAGCAGTACTTC
TRBJ1-5,NA,TRBV7-8,NA,CASSPERNQPQHF,TGTGCCAGCAGCCCCGAGCGCAATCAGCCCCAGCATTTT
TRBJ2-5,TRBD2,TRBV29-1,NA,CSVFGLAGAGETQYF,TGCAGCGTTTTCGGACTAGCGGGAGCGGGTGAGACCCAGTACTTC
TRBJ2-1,TRBD1,TRBV28,NA,CATIVGQGINEQFF,TGTGCCACCATTGTGGGACAGGGGATAAATGAGCAGTTCTTC
TRBJ2-5,NA,TRBV5-1,NA,CASSLRGGNQETQYF,TGCGCCAGCAGCTTGCGAGGGGGAAACCAAGAGACCCAGTACTTC
TRBJ2-2,TRBD2,TRBV23-1,NA,CASSHTGLAGHRTGELFF,TGCGCCAGCAGTCATACGGGACTAGCGGGACACAGGACCGGGGAGCTGTTTTTT